Sequencing of this T cell receptor (beta chain) was carried out in a study of blood T cell repertoires in COVID-19. The overall study: COVID-19 samples, acute and convalescent, were from the United States, Italy and Spain. Sample material is recorded as cDNA or gDNA derived from T cells, B-cell-depleted T cells, or PBMCs.

V was clipped by 3 bases and J by 4 bases, with 9 bases between them. CDR3 size: 13 residues. From germline, CDR1 is SGHDN and CDR2 FVKESK. As originally analysed: Reference gene primer amplification gave nucleated cell count estimates. Clones were read by immunoSEQ multiplex PCR, and TCRdb kept only the in-frame ones, dropping some. V and J calls and clone size are as listed in that table; D and trimming were resolved from the DNA. The sample has 35,000 to 50,000 clones, 70% to 90% seen once; the top ten hold approximately 11%. The sequenced material came from peripheral blood. The clonotype comes from a man between 60 and 70 years old in a cohort sampled during active COVID-19. The rearrangement links TRBV14 to TRBJ1-2, with a possible D match to TRBD1 (5 bases). The CDR3 DNA sequence: TGTGCCAGCAGCCAGGGACTCCTCTATGGCTACACCTTC. Protein: CASSQGLLYGYTF.